The rows below give T cell receptor beta chains drawn from one sample of a study of shared clonotypes between healthy human individuals. The table came from immunoSEQ multiplex PCR; TCRdb's copy has only in-frame clones and leaves some out. The data contain roughly 1,600,000 clones, 97% to 99% of them singletons. Sequences were obtained from naive CD4+ T cells sorted from blood. The source of these receptors is a man younger than 40 in good health. The CDR3 runs from the conserved cysteine through the conserved F or W. Each record gives: V gene, D gene, J gene, CDR3 length, clone size, CDR3 protein, CDR3 DNA. The D gene is left open where the match is weak. The size of a clone is reported for some rows only, either as once, few or many, or as a class for expanded clones.

v_call: TRBV19
d_call: TRBD1
j_call: TRBJ2-7
cdr3_length: 14
clone_size: NA
cdr3_aa: CASSRGQGSYEQYF
cdr3_nt: TGTGCCAGTAGTAGGGGACAGGGCTCCTACGAGCAGTACTTC

v_call: TRBV7-9
d_call: NA
j_call: TRBJ1-1
cdr3_length: 11
clone_size: NA
cdr3_aa: CASSLNTEAFF
cdr3_nt: TGTGCCAGCAGCCTTAACACTGAAGCTTTCTTT

v_call: TRBV5-6
d_call: NA
j_call: TRBJ1-5
cdr3_length: 14
clone_size: NA
cdr3_aa: CASSRGEGNQPQHF
cdr3_nt: TGTGCCAGCAGTCGAGGGGAGGGGAATCAGCCCCAGCATTTT

v_call: TRBV5-1
d_call: TRBD1
j_call: TRBJ1-2
cdr3_length: 15
clone_size: NA
cdr3_aa: CASSPDRGDNYGYTF
cdr3_nt: TGCGCCAGCAGCCCTGACAGGGGCGACAACTATGGCTACACCTTC

v_call: TRBV2
d_call: NA
j_call: TRBJ1-5
cdr3_length: 15
clone_size: NA
cdr3_aa: CASSDSGRVDQPQHF
cdr3_nt: TGTGCCAGCAGTGATAGCGGCAGGGTTGATCAGCCCCAGCATTTT

v_call: TRBV10-2
d_call: TRBD1
j_call: TRBJ1-2
cdr3_length: 13
clone_size: NA
cdr3_aa: CASSTTGGRGYTF
cdr3_nt: TGCGCCAGCAGTACGACAGGGGGCCGAGGCTACACCTTC

v_call: TRBV6-6
d_call: NA
j_call: TRBJ1-4
cdr3_length: 14
clone_size: NA
cdr3_aa: CASSLSGVNEKLFF
cdr3_nt: TGTGCCAGCAGCCTTTCGGGGGTTAATGAAAAACTGTTTTTT

v_call: TRBV5-1
d_call: TRBD2
j_call: TRBJ2-7
cdr3_length: 16
clone_size: NA
cdr3_aa: CASSDSRREISYEQYF
cdr3_nt: TGCGCCAGCAGCGATTCTAGGCGGGAGATCTCCTACGAGCAGTACTTC

v_call: TRBV27
d_call: TRBD1
j_call: TRBJ1-2
cdr3_length: 16
clone_size: NA
cdr3_aa: CASSPIKGATGHGYTF
cdr3_nt: TGTGCCAGCAGCCCTATAAAGGGGGCCACCGGGCATGGCTACACCTTC

v_call: TRBV27
d_call: TRBD1
j_call: TRBJ2-7
cdr3_length: 15
clone_size: NA
cdr3_aa: CASSDLGQGSSEQYF
cdr3_nt: TGTGCCAGCAGCGACTTGGGACAGGGGAGCTCCGAGCAGTACTTC

v_call: TRBV9
d_call: TRBD2
j_call: TRBJ2-1
cdr3_length: 14
clone_size: NA
cdr3_aa: CASSVGLAGGEQFF
cdr3_nt: TGTGCCAGCAGCGTAGGGCTAGCGGGAGGTGAGCAGTTCTTC

v_call: TRBV11-2
d_call: NA
j_call: TRBJ2-7
cdr3_length: 15
clone_size: NA
cdr3_aa: CASSLAGLQNYEQYF
cdr3_nt: TGTGCCAGCAGCTTAGCAGGACTGCAAAACTACGAGCAGTACTTC

v_call: TRBV10-3
d_call: TRBD1
j_call: TRBJ1-5
cdr3_length: 15
clone_size: NA
cdr3_aa: CAISPTGGSNQPQHF
cdr3_nt: TGTGCCATCAGTCCTACAGGGGGCTCCAATCAGCCCCAGCATTTT

v_call: TRBV30
d_call: NA
j_call: TRBJ2-5
cdr3_length: 13
clone_size: NA
cdr3_aa: CAWSPGLRETQYF
cdr3_nt: TGTGCCTGGAGTCCGGGATTAAGGGAGACCCAGTACTTC

v_call: TRBV30
d_call: NA
j_call: TRBJ1-5
cdr3_length: 15
clone_size: NA
cdr3_aa: CAWSVKLGFRQPQHF
cdr3_nt: TGTGCCTGGAGTGTAAAGTTAGGGTTTAGGCAGCCCCAGCATTTT

v_call: TRBV29-1
d_call: TRBD2
j_call: TRBJ2-5
cdr3_length: 13
clone_size: NA
cdr3_aa: CSVEPGGQETQYF
cdr3_nt: TGCAGCGTTGAACCGGGGGGCCAAGAGACCCAGTACTTC

v_call: TRBV10-3
d_call: NA
j_call: TRBJ2-1
cdr3_length: 12
clone_size: NA
cdr3_aa: CAISPVTAEQFF
cdr3_nt: TGTGCCATCAGTCCAGTGACCGCTGAGCAGTTCTTC

v_call: TRBV27
d_call: NA
j_call: TRBJ1-2
cdr3_length: 15
clone_size: NA
cdr3_aa: CASGATAYLGYGYTF
cdr3_nt: TGTGCCAGCGGCGCGACAGCGTACCTCGGCTATGGCTACACCTTC

v_call: TRBV6-5
d_call: NA
j_call: TRBJ1-2
cdr3_length: 14
clone_size: once
cdr3_aa: CASSYSTSGLGYTF
cdr3_nt: TGTGCCAGCAGTTACTCGACTTCGGGTTTGGGCTACACCTTC

v_call: TRBV18
d_call: NA
j_call: TRBJ2-3
cdr3_length: 13
clone_size: NA
cdr3_aa: CASSPQGTDTQYF
cdr3_nt: TGTGCCAGCTCACCACAGGGCACAGATACGCAGTATTTT

v_call: TRBV5-1
d_call: TRBD2
j_call: TRBJ2-1
cdr3_length: 17
clone_size: NA
cdr3_aa: CASSLPRLAGVDNEQFF
cdr3_nt: TGCGCCAGCAGCTTGCCAAGGCTAGCGGGAGTTGACAATGAGCAGTTCTTC

v_call: TRBV5-5
d_call: NA
j_call: TRBJ2-7
cdr3_length: 16
clone_size: once
cdr3_aa: CASSFSPLGQGYEQYF
cdr3_nt: TGTGCCAGCAGCTTTTCTCCGTTGGGACAAGGCTACGAGCAGTACTTC

v_call: TRBV27
d_call: TRBD2
j_call: TRBJ2-3
cdr3_length: 14
clone_size: NA
cdr3_aa: CASSSLGLAGDPYF
cdr3_nt: TGTGCCAGCAGTTCCCTGGGACTAGCGGGAGATCCCTATTTT

v_call: TRBV10-1
d_call: NA
j_call: TRBJ2-3
cdr3_length: 13
clone_size: NA
cdr3_aa: CASSDPGTDTQYF
cdr3_nt: TGCGCCAGCAGTGATCCAGGCACAGATACGCAGTATTTT

v_call: TRBV4-1
d_call: NA
j_call: TRBJ2-3
cdr3_length: 13
clone_size: NA
cdr3_aa: CASRREIPDTQYF
cdr3_nt: TGCGCCAGCAGACGGGAGATCCCAGATACGCAGTATTTT

v_call: TRBV5-1
d_call: NA
j_call: TRBJ1-3
cdr3_length: 13
clone_size: NA
cdr3_aa: CASSLGQADTIYF
cdr3_nt: TGCGCCAGCAGCTTGGGACAGGCGGACACCATATATTTT

v_call: TRBV7-9
d_call: TRBD1
j_call: TRBJ2-6
cdr3_length: 17
clone_size: NA
cdr3_aa: CASSFPGGYPGANVLTF
cdr3_nt: TGTGCCAGCAGCTTTCCAGGGGGTTACCCTGGGGCCAACGTCCTGACTTTC

v_call: TRBV27
d_call: TRBD1
j_call: TRBJ1-2
cdr3_length: 14
clone_size: NA
cdr3_aa: CASSLQQGAYGYTF
cdr3_nt: TGTGCCAGCAGTTTACAGCAGGGGGCCTATGGCTACACCTTC

v_call: TRBV19
d_call: NA
j_call: TRBJ2-3
cdr3_length: 14
clone_size: NA
cdr3_aa: CASSIGGSGDTQYF
cdr3_nt: TGTGCCAGTAGTATTGGGGGTTCTGGAGATACGCAGTATTTT

v_call: TRBV5-1
d_call: TRBD2
j_call: TRBJ2-1
cdr3_length: 14
clone_size: NA
cdr3_aa: CASSLTGTNNEQFF
cdr3_nt: TGCGCCAGCAGCTTGACCGGGACTAACAATGAGCAGTTCTTC

v_call: TRBV30
d_call: NA
j_call: TRBJ1-5
cdr3_length: 13
clone_size: NA
cdr3_aa: CAWSIRGRQPQHF
cdr3_nt: TGTGCCTGGAGTATCCGGGGAAGACAGCCCCAGCATTTT

v_call: TRBV18
d_call: TRBD1
j_call: TRBJ2-3
cdr3_length: 15
clone_size: NA
cdr3_aa: CASSPYRGLVDTQYF
cdr3_nt: TGTGCCAGCTCACCCTACAGGGGGCTAGTAGATACGCAGTATTTT

v_call: TRBV18
d_call: NA
j_call: TRBJ1-1
cdr3_length: 11
clone_size: NA
cdr3_aa: CASSRDVEAFF
cdr3_nt: TGTGCCAGCTCACGGGACGTTGAAGCTTTCTTT

v_call: TRBV19
d_call: NA
j_call: TRBJ1-1
cdr3_length: 17
clone_size: NA
cdr3_aa: CASSALPKTGRYTEAFF
cdr3_nt: TGTGCCAGTAGTGCCTTACCCAAGACGGGAAGGTACACTGAAGCTTTCTTT

v_call: TRBV5-1
d_call: TRBD2
j_call: TRBJ2-1
cdr3_length: 16
clone_size: once
cdr3_aa: CASSLVSGRTTLEQFF
cdr3_nt: TGCGCCAGCAGCTTGGTATCCGGGAGGACCACATTGGAGCAGTTCTTC

v_call: TRBV7-9
d_call: NA
j_call: TRBJ1-1
cdr3_length: 14
clone_size: NA
cdr3_aa: CASSSTRPANEAFF
cdr3_nt: TGTGCCAGCAGCTCAACACGACCTGCAAATGAAGCTTTCTTT

v_call: TRBV2
d_call: NA
j_call: TRBJ2-3
cdr3_length: 16
clone_size: NA
cdr3_aa: CASTIPRIRGPDTQYF
cdr3_nt: TGTGCCAGCACTATTCCGCGGATAAGGGGCCCAGATACGCAGTATTTT

v_call: TRBV5-1
d_call: TRBD1
j_call: TRBJ2-2
cdr3_length: 16
clone_size: NA
cdr3_aa: CASSFGTGIFTGELFF
cdr3_nt: TGCGCCAGCAGCTTTGGGACAGGGATTTTTACCGGGGAGCTGTTTTTT

v_call: TRBV9
d_call: TRBD2
j_call: TRBJ2-2
cdr3_length: 17
clone_size: NA
cdr3_aa: CASSPTRTSWNTGELFF
cdr3_nt: TGTGCCAGCAGCCCCACGAGGACTAGCTGGAACACCGGGGAGCTGTTTTTT

v_call: TRBV6-4
d_call: NA
j_call: TRBJ1-5
cdr3_length: 14
clone_size: NA
cdr3_aa: CASSDVGGGQPQHF
cdr3_nt: TGTGCCAGCAGTGACGTCGGGGGCGGTCAGCCCCAGCATTTT

v_call: TRBV27
d_call: TRBD1
j_call: TRBJ1-3
cdr3_length: 16
clone_size: NA
cdr3_aa: CASSSTGGPSGNTIYF
cdr3_nt: TGTGCCAGCAGCTCGACAGGGGGGCCCTCTGGAAACACCATATATTTT

v_call: TRBV18
d_call: TRBD1
j_call: TRBJ1-5
cdr3_length: 14
clone_size: few
cdr3_aa: CASSPGTGDQPQHF
cdr3_nt: TGTGCCAGCTCACCCGGGACAGGGGATCAGCCCCAGCATTTT

v_call: TRBV4-3
d_call: NA
j_call: TRBJ1-3
cdr3_length: 15
clone_size: NA
cdr3_aa: CASSDGPSGGNTIYF
cdr3_nt: TGCGCCAGCAGCGATGGACCCAGCGGTGGAAACACCATATATTTT

v_call: TRBV19
d_call: TRBD1
j_call: TRBJ1-1
cdr3_length: 14
clone_size: once
cdr3_aa: CASSRDRGGTEAFF
cdr3_nt: TGTGCCAGTAGTCGGGACAGGGGAGGGACTGAAGCTTTCTTT

v_call: TRBV14
d_call: NA
j_call: TRBJ2-7
cdr3_length: 19
clone_size: once
cdr3_aa: CASSQGFRFNEKSSYEQYF
cdr3_nt: TGTGCCAGCAGCCAGGGTTTCCGATTTAACGAGAAAAGCTCCTACGAGCAGTACTTC

v_call: TRBV28
d_call: TRBD1
j_call: TRBJ2-1
cdr3_length: 15
clone_size: NA
cdr3_aa: CASRLAGTGIDEQFF
cdr3_nt: TGTGCCAGCAGGCTGGCCGGGACAGGGATCGATGAGCAGTTCTTC

v_call: TRBV19
d_call: NA
j_call: TRBJ1-4
cdr3_length: 12
clone_size: NA
cdr3_aa: CASSYQGEKLFF
cdr3_nt: TGTGCCAGTAGTTACCAGGGCGAAAAACTGTTTTTT

v_call: TRBV28
d_call: TRBD2
j_call: TRBJ2-3
cdr3_length: 17
clone_size: NA
cdr3_aa: CASSPPLLAGYRDTQYF
cdr3_nt: TGTGCCAGCAGCCCGCCCCTACTAGCGGGGTATCGAGATACGCAGTATTTT

v_call: TRBV30
d_call: NA
j_call: TRBJ1-4
cdr3_length: 16
clone_size: NA
cdr3_aa: CAWSVRRLGVDEKLFF
cdr3_nt: TGTGCCTGGAGTGTACGTCGGTTAGGGGTTGATGAAAAACTGTTTTTT